The clone carrying this T cell receptor (beta chain) appeared a single time. In the original analysis: How many nucleated cells were present was estimated from reference gene primer amplification. The method was immunoSEQ multiplex PCR; TCRdb's version includes in-frame clones alone and lacks a portion of them. V, J and clone size reflect that table, while D and trimming were determined from the DNA. This table has 200,000 to 250,000 clones, roughly 80% appearing once. Germline CDR1 is SQVTM and CDR2 is ANQGSEA. Trimming removed 4 bases at V and 4 bases at J, with 12 bases between. The CDR3 covers 13 residues. The sample is drawn from a study of blood T cell repertoires in COVID-19. As for the study in general: The United States, Italy and Spain provided the acute and convalescent COVID-19 samples. Sources were T cells, B-cell-depleted T cells, or PBMCs; the material itself was cDNA or gDNA.

V gene TRBV29-1 combines with J gene TRBJ2-3; TRBD1 might be the D (5 bases). Input material: peripheral blood. This TCR was recovered from a woman aged 65 to 85 with active or convalescent COVID-19. CDR3 coding DNA: TGCAGCGTTGTCCCTTGGGGCCCAGATACGCAGTATTTT. It encodes CSVVPWGPDTQYF.